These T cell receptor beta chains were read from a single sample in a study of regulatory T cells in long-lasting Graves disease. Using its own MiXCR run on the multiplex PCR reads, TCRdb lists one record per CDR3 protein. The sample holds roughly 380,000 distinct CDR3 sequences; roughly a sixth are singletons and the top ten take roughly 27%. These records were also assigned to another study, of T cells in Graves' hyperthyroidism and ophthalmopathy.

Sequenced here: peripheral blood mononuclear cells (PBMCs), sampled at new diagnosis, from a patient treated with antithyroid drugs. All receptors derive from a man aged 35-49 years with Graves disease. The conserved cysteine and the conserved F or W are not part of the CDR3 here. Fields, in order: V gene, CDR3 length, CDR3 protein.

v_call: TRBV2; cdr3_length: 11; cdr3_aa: ASVGQGRSPLH
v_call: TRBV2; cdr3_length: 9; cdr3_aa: ASSERIEQY
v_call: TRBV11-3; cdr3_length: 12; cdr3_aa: ASSLGTGPYEQY
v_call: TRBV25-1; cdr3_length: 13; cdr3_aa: ASSDSGGSGETQY
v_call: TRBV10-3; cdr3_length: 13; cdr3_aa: AISESQPSVGEQY
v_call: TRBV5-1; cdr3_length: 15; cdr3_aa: ASSLAANPGAGETQY
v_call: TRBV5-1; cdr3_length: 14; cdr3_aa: ASSIGLAVGTDTQY
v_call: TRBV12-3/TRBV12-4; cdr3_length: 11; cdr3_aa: ASRARMNTEAF
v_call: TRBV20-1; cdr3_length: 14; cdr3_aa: SATSPSGGASGELF
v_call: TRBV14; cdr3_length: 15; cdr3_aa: ASSQDSERSSYNEQF
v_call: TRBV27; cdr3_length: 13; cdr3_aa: ASSTQGRHNSPLH
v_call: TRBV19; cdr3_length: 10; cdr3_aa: AARGSTDTQY
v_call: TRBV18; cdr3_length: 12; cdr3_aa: ASSRGTGNSPLH
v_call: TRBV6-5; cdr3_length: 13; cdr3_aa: ASSYGQGFAGELF
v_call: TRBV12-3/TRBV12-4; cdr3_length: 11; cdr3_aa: ASSIRDTDTQY
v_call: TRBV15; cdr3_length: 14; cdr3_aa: ATSRERDRGWETQY
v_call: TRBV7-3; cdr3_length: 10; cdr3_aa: ASPTGPYGYT
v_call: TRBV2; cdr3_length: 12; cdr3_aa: ASSTDREDTEAF
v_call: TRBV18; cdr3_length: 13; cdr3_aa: ASSNAGTGYYEQY
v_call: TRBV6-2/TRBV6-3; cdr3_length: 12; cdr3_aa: ASSYTSGLPPQH
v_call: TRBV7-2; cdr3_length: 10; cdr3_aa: ASSRNRDSPH
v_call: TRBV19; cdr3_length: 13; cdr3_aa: ASSSRTGRTYGYT
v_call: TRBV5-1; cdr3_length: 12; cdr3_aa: ASSPGTTHYEQY
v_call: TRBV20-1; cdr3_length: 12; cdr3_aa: SASAGTVAEKLF
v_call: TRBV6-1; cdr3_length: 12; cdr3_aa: ASNTSWNSDTQY
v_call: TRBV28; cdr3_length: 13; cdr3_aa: ASGGGTDYNAGQF
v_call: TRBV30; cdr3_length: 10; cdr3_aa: AWKGRSYEQY
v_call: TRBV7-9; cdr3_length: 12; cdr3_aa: ASSHQGENTEAF
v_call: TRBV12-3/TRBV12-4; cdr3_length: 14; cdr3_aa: ASRPPGGPYNSPLH
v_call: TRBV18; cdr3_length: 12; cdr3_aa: ASSPDRNNSPLH
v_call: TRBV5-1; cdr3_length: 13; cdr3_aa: ASSPRGTNTDTQY
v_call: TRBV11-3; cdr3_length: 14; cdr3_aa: ASSFTSGPSTDTQY